What follows describes a single T cell receptor beta chain. Antigen: not known. In germline, CDR1 is SGHAT, CDR2 FQNNGV. V was trimmed by 5 bases and J by 7 bases, leaving 8 bases between them. CDR3 length: 12 residues. Unique molecular identifiers were in the cDNA, with template-switch universal primer binding. TCRdb re-called the 5' RACE reads through MiXCR, storing one row per CDR3 protein. The sample consists of 450,000 or so distinct CDR3 sequences, 13% to 15% of them appearing once. This sample stems from a study of identical twins. Study-level points and caveats: Fewer insertions were carried by abundant cord blood beta clonotypes, but none was seen in memory repertoires.

These data also formed part of another study, on yellow fever vaccine responses in identical twins. That report adds: Twins reportedly had a vaccine T cell response that seemed partly convergent, partly personalized.

The rearrangement uses TRBV11-2 and TRBJ2-2; D unclear. This receptor was identified in a woman aged 18 to 35 in good health. The sample comprised CD4+ T cells sorted from blood. Written as DNA, the CDR3 is TGTGCCAGCAGCAATCCATACGGGGAGCTGTTTTTT. Protein product: CASSNPYGELFF.